What follows is one TCR beta chain and its context. How the authors handled the data: The assay estimated nucleated cells by amplifying reference gene primers. Generated by immunoSEQ multiplex PCR, the TCRdb table keeps only in-frame clones and is missing some. V and J calls and clone size are those listed in that table; D and trimming were worked out from the DNA. This table has around 140,000 clones, about 91% appearing once. This entry comes from a study of blood T cell repertoires in COVID-19. On the study more broadly: Material from acute and convalescent COVID-19 was sourced from the United States, Italy and Spain. T cells, B-cell-depleted T cells, or PBMCs provided the cDNA or gDNA that served as material.

The CDR3 spans 17 residues. Germline V lookup: CDR1 SGHDT, CDR2 YYEEEE. The ends lost 3 bases at V and 3 bases at J; junction bases unmatched: 9. The sequence was obtained from an older woman with acute or convalescent COVID-19. Source material: peripheral blood. The genes are TRBV5-6 and TRBJ1-5; TRBD1 agrees at 10 bases. The chain's CDR3 is CASSWGGTGAPNQPQHF. Written as DNA, the CDR3 is TGTGCCAGCAGCTGGGGAGGGACAGGGGCCCCCAATCAGCCCCAGCATTTT. The whole variable domain, filled in from reference TRBV5-6 and TRBJ1-5, reads DAGVTQSPTHLIKTRGQQVTLRCSPKSGHDTVSWYQQALGQGPQFIFQYYEEEERQRGNFPDRFSGHQFPNYSSELNVNALLLGDSALYLCASSWGGTGAPNQPQHFGDGTRLSIL.